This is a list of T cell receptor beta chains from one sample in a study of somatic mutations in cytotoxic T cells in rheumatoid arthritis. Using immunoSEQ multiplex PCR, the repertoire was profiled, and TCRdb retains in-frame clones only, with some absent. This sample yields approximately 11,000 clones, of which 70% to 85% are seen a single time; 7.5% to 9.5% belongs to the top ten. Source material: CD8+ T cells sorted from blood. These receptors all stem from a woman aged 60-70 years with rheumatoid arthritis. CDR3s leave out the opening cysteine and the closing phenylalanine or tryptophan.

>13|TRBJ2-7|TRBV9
ASSGGTSAAYEQY
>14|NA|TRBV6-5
ASSSNRGQLQETQY
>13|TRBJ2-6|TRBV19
ASSIVAGGANVLT
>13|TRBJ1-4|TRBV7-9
ASSTGQGPNEKLF
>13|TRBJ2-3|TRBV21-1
ASSKGLAGADTQY
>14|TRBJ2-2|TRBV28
ASSPLIAGGTGELF
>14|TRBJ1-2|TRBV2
ASSSRGRSSDYGYT
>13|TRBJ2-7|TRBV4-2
ASSQERNLLYEQY
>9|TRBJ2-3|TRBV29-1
SAYRGDTQY
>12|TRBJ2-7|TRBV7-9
ASNGGLSSYEQY
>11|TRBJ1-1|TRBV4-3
ASSQAGNTEAF
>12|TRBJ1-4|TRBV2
ASSWGGEVEKLF
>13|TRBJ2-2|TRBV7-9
ASSLVSVNTGELF